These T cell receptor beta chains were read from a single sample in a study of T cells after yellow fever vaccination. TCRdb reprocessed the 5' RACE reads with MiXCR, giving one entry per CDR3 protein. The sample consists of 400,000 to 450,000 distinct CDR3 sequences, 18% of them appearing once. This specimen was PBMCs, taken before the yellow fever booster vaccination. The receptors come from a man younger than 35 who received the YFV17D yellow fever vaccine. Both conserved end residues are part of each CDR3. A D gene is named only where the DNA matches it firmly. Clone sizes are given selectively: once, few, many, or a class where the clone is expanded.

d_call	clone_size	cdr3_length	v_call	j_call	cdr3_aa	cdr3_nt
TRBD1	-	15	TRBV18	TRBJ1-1	CASSPWTGKNTEAFF	TGTGCCAGCTCACCTTGGACAGGGAAGAACACTGAAGCTTTCTTT
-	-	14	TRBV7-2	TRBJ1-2	CASSFWGALSGYTF	TGTGCCAGCAGCTTTTGGGGCGCTCTCTCTGGCTACACCTTC
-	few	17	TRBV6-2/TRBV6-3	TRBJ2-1	CASRSWGANVYRNEQFF	TGTGCCAGCAGGTCCTGGGGGGCCAATGTGTATCGCAATGAGCAGTTCTTC
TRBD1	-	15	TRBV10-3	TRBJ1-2	CAISDPGQGLYGYTF	TGTGCCATCAGCGACCCGGGACAGGGCCTCTATGGCTACACCTTC
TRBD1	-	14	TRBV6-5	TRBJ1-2	CASSTTGQGVGYTF	TGTGCCAGCAGTACCACGGGACAGGGAGTTGGCTACACCTTC
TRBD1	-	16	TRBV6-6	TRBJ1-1	CASSYSPAGGNTEAFF	TGTGCCAGCAGTTACAGCCCGGCAGGGGGAAACACTGAAGCTTTCTTT
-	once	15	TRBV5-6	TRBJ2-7	CASSSPGTEVTEQYF	TGTGCCAGCAGCTCGCCCGGGACGGAGGTTACCGAGCAGTACTTC
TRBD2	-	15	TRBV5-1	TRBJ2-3	CASSPTSSSTDTQYF	TGCGCCAGCAGCCCGACTAGCTCTAGCACAGATACGCAGTATTTT
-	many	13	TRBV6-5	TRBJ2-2	CASRGQGTGELFF	TGTGCCAGCCGGGGGCAGGGCACCGGGGAGCTGTTTTTT
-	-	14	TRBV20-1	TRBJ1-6	CSVTVSPYHSPLHF	TGCAGTGTCACGGTATCCCCATATCATTCACCCCTCCACTTT
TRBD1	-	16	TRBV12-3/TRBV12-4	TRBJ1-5	CASSLNFPGGGQPQHF	TGTGCCAGCAGTTTAAACTTCCCAGGGGGCGGCCAGCCCCAGCATTTT
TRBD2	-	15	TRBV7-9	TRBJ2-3	CASEQRGAQGDTQYF	TGTGCCAGCGAACAGCGGGGGGCCCAGGGGGATACGCAGTATTTT
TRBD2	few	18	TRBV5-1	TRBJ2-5	CASSLRASGGSVQETQYF	TGCGCCAGCAGCCTGAGGGCTAGCGGGGGTAGCGTACAAGAGACCCAGTACTTC
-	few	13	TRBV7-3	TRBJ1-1	CASSLALDVQAFF	TGTGCCAGCAGCTTGGCTCTGGATGTACAAGCTTTCTTT
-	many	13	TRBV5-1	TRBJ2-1	CASSLDAYNEQFF	TGCGCCAGCAGCTTGGACGCCTACAATGAGCAGTTCTTC